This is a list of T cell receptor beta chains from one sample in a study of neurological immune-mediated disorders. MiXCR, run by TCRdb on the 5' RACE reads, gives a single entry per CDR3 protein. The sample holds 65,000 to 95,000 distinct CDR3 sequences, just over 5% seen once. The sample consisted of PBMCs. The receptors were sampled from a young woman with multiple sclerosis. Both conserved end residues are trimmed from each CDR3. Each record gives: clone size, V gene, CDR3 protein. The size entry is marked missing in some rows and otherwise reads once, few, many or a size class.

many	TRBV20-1	SARTGGATDTQY
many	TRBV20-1	SARTGNTEAF
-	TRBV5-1	ASSLLESGANVLT
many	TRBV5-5	ASSLDPENIQY
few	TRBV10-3	AIRTGPNSTLN
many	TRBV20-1	SAVKGGYNEQF
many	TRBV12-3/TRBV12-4	ASSVQGTAF
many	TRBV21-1	ASSKLPGGNTGELF
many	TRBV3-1	ASSQENTGELF
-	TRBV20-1	SALRCNQPQH
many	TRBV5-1	ASSPRGRGTGELF
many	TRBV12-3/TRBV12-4	ASSSGQGRDYGYT
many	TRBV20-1	SARPALTSGAQY
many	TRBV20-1	SAHDPPEAF
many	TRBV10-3	AISSGTASTDTQY
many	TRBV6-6	ASSQGLGQF
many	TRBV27	ASSFKGGGTEAF
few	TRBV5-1	ASTGDTPSTDTQY
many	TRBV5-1	ASSLAQTGGETQY
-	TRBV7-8	ASSLGAGGSGYEQY
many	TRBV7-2	ASSFLGGHVEQY
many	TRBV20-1	SATSPGRGSYNEQF
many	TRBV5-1	ASSLSFQNQETQY
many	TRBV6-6	ASSYFRDRAGANVLT
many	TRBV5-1	ASSLSAGSGTEAF
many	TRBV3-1	ASSGREAVPDTQY
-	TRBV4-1	ASSQDTNRRNTEAF
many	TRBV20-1	SARSQWDSWETQY
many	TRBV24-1	ATSDPLAGGPGEQF
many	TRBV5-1	ASSLDTGELF
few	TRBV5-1	ASSGGRTGGPGEKLF
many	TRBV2	ASIPGPLNPEAF
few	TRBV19	ASSFVLGGPTEQY
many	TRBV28	ASSSSGLTNTEAF
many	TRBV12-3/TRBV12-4	ASSDTGTPTRKLF
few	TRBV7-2	ASSLESGQPLVGSPLH
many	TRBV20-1	SAGGGATNEKLF
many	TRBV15	ATSRDRGAEKLF
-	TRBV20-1	SAREFVGTEAF
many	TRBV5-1	ASSSVVNTEAF
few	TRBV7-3	ASSPSASGGLYNEQF
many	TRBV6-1	ASRRYTDTQY
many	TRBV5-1	ASSLDVSSYNEQF
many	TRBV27	ASKLLSHQETQY
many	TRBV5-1	ASSLISSYGYT
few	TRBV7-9	ASSSNGLAGGPPVSYNEQF
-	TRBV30	AWDRDSNTEAF
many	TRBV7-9	ASSATYNEQF